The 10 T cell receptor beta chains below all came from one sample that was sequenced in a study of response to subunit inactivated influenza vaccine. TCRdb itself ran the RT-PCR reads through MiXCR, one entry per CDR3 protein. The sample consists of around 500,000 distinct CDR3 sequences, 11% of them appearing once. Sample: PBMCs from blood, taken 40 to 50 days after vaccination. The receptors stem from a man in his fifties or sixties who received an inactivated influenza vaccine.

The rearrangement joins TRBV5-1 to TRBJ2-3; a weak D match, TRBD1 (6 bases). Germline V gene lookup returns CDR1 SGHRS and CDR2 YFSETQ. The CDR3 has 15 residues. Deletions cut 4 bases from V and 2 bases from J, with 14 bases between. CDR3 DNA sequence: TGCGCCAGCAGCGGGTCGCAGGGGATCACAGATACGCAGTATTTT. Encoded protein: CASSGSQGITDTQYF.

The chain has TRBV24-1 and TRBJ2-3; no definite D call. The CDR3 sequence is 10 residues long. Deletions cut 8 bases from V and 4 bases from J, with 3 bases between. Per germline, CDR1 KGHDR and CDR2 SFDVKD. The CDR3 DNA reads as TGTGCCACCAAGGCAGATACGCAGTATTTT. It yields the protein CATKADTQYF.

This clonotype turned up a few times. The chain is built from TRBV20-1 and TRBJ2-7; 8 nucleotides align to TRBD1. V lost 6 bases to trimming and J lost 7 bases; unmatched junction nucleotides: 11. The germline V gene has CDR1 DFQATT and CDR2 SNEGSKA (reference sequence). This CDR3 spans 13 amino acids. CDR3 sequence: CSAPARTGFEQYF. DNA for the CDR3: TGCAGTGCCCCCGCCCGGACAGGGTTTGAGCAGTACTTC.

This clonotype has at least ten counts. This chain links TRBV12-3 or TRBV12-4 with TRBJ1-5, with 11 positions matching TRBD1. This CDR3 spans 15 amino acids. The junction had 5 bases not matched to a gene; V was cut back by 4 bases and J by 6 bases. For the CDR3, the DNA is TGTGCCAGCAGTTCCGGACAGGGGGCAACTCAGCCCCAGCATTTT. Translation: CASSSGQGATQPQHF.

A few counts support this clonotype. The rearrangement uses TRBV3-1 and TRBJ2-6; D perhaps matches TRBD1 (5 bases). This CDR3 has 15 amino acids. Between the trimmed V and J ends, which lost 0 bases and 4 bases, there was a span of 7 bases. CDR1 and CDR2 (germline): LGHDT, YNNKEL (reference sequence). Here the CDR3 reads CASSQDRVGANVLTF. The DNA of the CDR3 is TGTGCCAGCAGCCAAGACAGGGTCGGGGCCAACGTCCTGACTTTC.

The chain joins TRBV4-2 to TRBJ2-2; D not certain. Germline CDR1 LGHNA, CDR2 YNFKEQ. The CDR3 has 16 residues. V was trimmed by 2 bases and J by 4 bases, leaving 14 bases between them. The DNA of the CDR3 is TGTGCCAGCAGCCAACTAAGCAGGAGCGTCACCGGGGAGCTGTTTTTT. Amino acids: CASSQLSRSVTGELFF.

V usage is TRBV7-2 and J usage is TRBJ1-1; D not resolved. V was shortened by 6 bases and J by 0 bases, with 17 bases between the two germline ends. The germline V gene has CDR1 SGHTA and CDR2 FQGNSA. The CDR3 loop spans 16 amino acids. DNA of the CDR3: TGTGCCAGCAGGTTAAGTAGACAAACCCTGAACACTGAAGCTTTCTTT. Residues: CASRLSRQTLNTEAFF.

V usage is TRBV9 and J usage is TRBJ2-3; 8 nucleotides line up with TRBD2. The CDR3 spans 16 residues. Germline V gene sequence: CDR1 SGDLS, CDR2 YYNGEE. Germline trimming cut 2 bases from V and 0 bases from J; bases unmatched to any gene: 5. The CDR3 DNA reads TGTGCCAGCAGCGTTCAGACTAGCGCTAGCACAGATACGCAGTATTTT. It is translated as CASSVQTSASTDTQYF.

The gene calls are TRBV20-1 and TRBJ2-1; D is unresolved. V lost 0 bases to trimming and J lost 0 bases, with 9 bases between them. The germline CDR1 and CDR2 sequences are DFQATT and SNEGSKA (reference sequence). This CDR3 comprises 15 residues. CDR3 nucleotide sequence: TGCAGTGCTAGAGATAGGCGGAGCTCCTACAATGAGCAGTTCTTC. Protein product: CSARDRRSSYNEQFF.

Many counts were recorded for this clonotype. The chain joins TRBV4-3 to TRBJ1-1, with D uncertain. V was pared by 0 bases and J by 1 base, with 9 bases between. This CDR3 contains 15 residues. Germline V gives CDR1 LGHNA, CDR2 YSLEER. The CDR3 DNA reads TGCGCCAGCAGCCAAGATCCGGCGGCGAACACTGAAGCTTTCTTT. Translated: CASSQDPAANTEAFF.